The 3 T cell receptor beta chains below all came from one sample that was sequenced in a study of blood T cell repertoires in COVID-19. Here immunoSEQ multiplex PCR was the method, and the copy in TCRdb shows in-frame clones only, minus some. The sample holds 250,000 to 300,000 clones, roughly nine tenths seen once. Sequencing input: peripheral blood. The receptors were gathered from a woman aged 50 to 60 who had recovered from COVID-19.

The rearrangement uses TRBV6-1 and TRBJ2-1; 11 bases line up with TRBD1. Looked up from germline, CDR1 is MNHNS and CDR2 is SASEGT. The junction had 9 bases not matched to a gene; V was cut back by 0 bases and J by 8 bases. This CDR3 is built from 17 residues. The CDR3 nucleotides are TGTGCCAGCAGTGAAGCCCCACCGGGACAGGGGGTTGATGAGCAGTTCTTC. Residues: CASSEAPPGQGVDEQFF.

This chain joins TRBV10-3 and TRBJ2-5; a possible D gene is TRBD2 (5 bases). In germline, CDR1 is ENHRY, CDR2 SYGVKD. Trimming cost V 4 bases and J 2 bases, with 14 bases left between them. CDR3 size: 15 residues. The CDR3 is CAISVDPAGQETQYF. The CDR3 region has the DNA TGTGCCATCAGTGTGGACCCGGCGGGTCAAGAGACCCAGTACTTC.

This sequence joins TRBV10-3 and TRBJ2-3; D might be TRBD2 (5 bases). The CDR3 contains 14 residues. The germline V gene has CDR1 ENHRY and CDR2 SYGVKD. Trimming cost V 7 bases and J 6 bases, with 17 bases left between them. CDR3 in amino acids: CAINDGLGSDTQYF. CDR3 coding DNA: TGTGCCATCAATGATGGACTGGGATCTGATACGCAGTATTTT.